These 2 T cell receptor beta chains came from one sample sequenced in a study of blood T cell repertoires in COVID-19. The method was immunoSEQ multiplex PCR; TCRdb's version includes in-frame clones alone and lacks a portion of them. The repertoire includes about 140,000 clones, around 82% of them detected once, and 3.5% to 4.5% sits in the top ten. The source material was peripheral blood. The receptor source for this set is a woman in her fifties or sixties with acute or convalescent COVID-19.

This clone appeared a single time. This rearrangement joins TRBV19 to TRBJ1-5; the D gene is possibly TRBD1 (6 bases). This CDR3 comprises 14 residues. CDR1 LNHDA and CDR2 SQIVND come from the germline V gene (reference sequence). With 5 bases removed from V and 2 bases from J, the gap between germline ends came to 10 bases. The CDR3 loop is CASSWPGGNQPQHF. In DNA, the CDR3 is TGTGCCAGTAGTTGGCCAGGGGGCAATCAGCCCCAGCATTTT.

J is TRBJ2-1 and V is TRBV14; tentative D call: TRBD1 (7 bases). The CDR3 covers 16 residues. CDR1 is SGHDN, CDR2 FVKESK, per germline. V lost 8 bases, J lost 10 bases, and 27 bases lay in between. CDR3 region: CASGDATGRSLREQFF. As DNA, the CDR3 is TGTGCCAGCGGTGACGCGACAGGGAGGTCACTAAGGGAGCAGTTCTTC.